This T cell receptor beta chain is drawn from a study of shared clonotypes between healthy human individuals. Libraries were prepared by immunoSEQ multiplex PCR; TCRdb keeps only in-frame clonotypes and omits some of them. The sample lists about 380,000 clones; roughly 96% were seen once. The CDR3 covers 14 residues. The V segment lost 7 bases and the J segment 2 bases; nucleotides outside the gene matches: 10. In germline, CDR1 is SQVTM, CDR2 ANQGSEA. As for this clone: The antigen is undetermined.

Study outcomes and limitations: Estimated richness was generally greater in naive than memory subsets. Sharing of clonotypes among donors was expected to vary with sequencing depth.

Sample: memory CD8+ T cells sorted from blood. Specified subset: CD45RO+ cells pooled with CCR7-negative TemRA cells. The TCR comes from a man aged 30 to 45 in good health. The J gene is TRBJ1-2, the V gene TRBV29-1; 7 nucleotides line up with TRBD1. DNA of the CDR3: TGCAGCGCCTCAGGGGAGGGGGCAAACTATGGCTACACCTTC. It is translated as CSASGEGANYGYTF.